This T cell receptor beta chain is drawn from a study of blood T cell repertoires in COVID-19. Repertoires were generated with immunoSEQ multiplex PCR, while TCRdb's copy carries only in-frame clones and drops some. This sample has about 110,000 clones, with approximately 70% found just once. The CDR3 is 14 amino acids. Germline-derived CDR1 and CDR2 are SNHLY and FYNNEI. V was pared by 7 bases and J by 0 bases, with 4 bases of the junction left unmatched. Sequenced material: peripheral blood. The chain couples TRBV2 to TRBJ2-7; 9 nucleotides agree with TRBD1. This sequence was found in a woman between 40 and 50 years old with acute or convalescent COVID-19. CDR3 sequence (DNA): TGTGCCAGCAAGACAGGGGGAAGCTCCTACGAGCAGTACTTC. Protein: CASKTGGSSYEQYF.